This T cell receptor beta chain emerged from a study of CD8 T cells in ankylosing spondylitis. General observations from the study: Characteristic of ankylosing spondylitis blood, it appeared, was a TCR beta motif comprising 7 to 9 highly homologous variants. Previously reported in reactive arthritis synovial fluid and blood were some of the motif variants. In ankylosing spondylitis patients, matched synovial fluid reportedly showed significant enrichment of disease-linked clones.

The length of the CDR3 is 13 residues. Points on this clonotype: Its antigen remains unidentified.

Library preparation for TCR beta used quantitative 5'-RACE with molecular barcodes. Each CDR3 protein is one row after TCRdb ran MiXCR on the 5' RACE reads. The profile shows 150,000 to 200,000 distinct CDR3 sequences, approximately 10% of them singletons. Material: blood, either unsorted or a sorted T cell fraction (not recorded which). This sequence originates from a male donor with ankylosing spondylitis or in good health (not recorded which). This rearrangement joins TRBV12-1 to TRBJ1-2. TRBV12-1 is given as a pseudogene. CDR3 region: CASSETGWNGYTF. The CDR3 DNA sequence: TGCGCCAGCAGTGAGACGGGTTGGAATGGCTACACCTTC.